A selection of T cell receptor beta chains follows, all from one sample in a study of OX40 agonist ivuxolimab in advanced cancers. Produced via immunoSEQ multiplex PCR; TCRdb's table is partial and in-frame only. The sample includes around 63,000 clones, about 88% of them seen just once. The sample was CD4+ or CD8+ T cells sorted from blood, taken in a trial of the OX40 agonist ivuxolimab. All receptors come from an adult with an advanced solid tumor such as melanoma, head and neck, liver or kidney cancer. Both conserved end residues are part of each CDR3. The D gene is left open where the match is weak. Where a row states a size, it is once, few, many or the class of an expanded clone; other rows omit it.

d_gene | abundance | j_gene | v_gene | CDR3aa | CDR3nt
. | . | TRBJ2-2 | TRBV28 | CASSEPGTQRPEELFF | TGTGCCAGCAGTGAACCCGGGACACAAAGACCGGAGGAGCTGTTTTTT
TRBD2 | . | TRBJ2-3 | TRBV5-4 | CASSQDLAAGVTDTQYF | TGTGCCAGCAGCCAAGATTTGGCAGCGGGAGTCACAGATACGCAGTATTTT
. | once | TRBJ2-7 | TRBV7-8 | CASSLGGPISYEQYF | TGTGCCAGCAGCTTAGGAGGACCGATCTCCTACGAGCAGTACTTC
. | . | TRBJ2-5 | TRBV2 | CASSESGSFRTETQYF | TGTGCCAGCAGTGAATCAGGCTCCTTCAGGACAGAGACCCAGTACTTC
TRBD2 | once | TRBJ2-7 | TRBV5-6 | CASSLLAGGPSYEQYF | TGTGCCAGCAGCTTGTTAGCGGGAGGCCCTTCCTACGAGCAGTACTTC
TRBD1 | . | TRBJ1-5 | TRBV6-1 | CASRQGILVLKPQHF | TGTGCCAGCAGACAGGGGATTTTAGTACTCAAACCCCAGCATTTT
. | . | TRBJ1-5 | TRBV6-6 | CASSRRGEGNQPQHF | TGTGCCAGCAGCCGACGCGGGGAGGGAAATCAGCCCCAGCATTTT
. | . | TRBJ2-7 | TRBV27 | CASSLSSTVVYEQYF | TGTGCCAGCAGTTTATCGTCCACTGTGGTATACGAGCAGTACTTC
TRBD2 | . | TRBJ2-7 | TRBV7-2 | CASSLGAGGFYEQYF | TGTGCCAGCAGCTTAGGAGCGGGAGGGTTCTACGAGCAGTACTTC
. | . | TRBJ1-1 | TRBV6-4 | CASSDGSSGNTEAFF | TGTGCCAGCAGTGACGGGTCGTCAGGGAACACTGAAGCTTTCTTT
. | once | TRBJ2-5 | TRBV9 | CASSVGQAQETQYF | TGTGCCAGCAGCGTAGGACAGGCCCAAGAGACCCAGTACTTC
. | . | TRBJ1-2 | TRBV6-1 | CASSEKTAGARGYTF | TGTGCCAGCAGTGAAAAGACTGCGGGGGCCCGTGGCTACACCTTC
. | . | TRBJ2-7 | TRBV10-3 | CAIRSSYEQYF | TGTGCCATCAGGAGCTCCTACGAGCAGTACTTC
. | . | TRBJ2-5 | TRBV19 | CASSPNRVAETQYF | TGTGCCAGTAGTCCAAACAGGGTGGCGGAGACCCAGTACTTC
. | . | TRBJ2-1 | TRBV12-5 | CASGFESPGEQFF | TGTGCTAGTGGTTTTGAATCCCCCGGTGAGCAGTTCTTC
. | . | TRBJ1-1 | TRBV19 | CASSKSYQNTEAFF | TGTGCCAGTAGTAAATCATACCAGAACACTGAAGCTTTCTTT
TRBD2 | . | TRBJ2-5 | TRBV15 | CATSKPGGGPSETQYF | TGTGCCACCAGCAAACCCGGGGGGGGCCCCTCGGAGACCCAGTACTTC
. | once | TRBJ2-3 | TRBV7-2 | CASSVEGPQYF | TGTGCCAGCAGCGTAGAGGGACCGCAGTATTTT
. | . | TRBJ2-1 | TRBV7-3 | CASSLTSGGAYNEQFF | TGTGCCAGCAGCTTAACCTCAGGGGGGGCCTACAATGAGCAGTTCTTC
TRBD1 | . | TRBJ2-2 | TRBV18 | CASSPPDRGFYTGELFF | TGTGCCAGCTCACCACCGGACAGGGGGTTTTACACCGGGGAGCTGTTTTTT
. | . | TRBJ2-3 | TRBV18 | CASSPSLADTQYF | TGTGCCAGCTCACCATCTTTAGCGGATACGCAGTATTTT
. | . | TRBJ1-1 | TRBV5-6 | CASSLVLRGRNTEAFF | TGTGCCAGCAGCTTGGTGCTTCGGGGGCGTAACACTGAAGCTTTCTTT
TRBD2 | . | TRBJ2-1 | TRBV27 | CASSSGVAGGPGVNEQFF | TGTGCCAGCAGTTCCGGGGTAGCGGGAGGGCCGGGTGTAAATGAGCAGTTCTTC
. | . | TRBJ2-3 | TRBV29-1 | CSVGPSTSTDTQYF | TGCAGCGTTGGTCCGAGCACAAGCACAGATACGCAGTATTTT
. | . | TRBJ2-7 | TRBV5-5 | CASSLGLSYAYEQYF | TGTGCCAGCAGCTTGGGTCTTTCCTATGCCTACGAGCAGTACTTC
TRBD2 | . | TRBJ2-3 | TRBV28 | CASSLFGRLAGGTSTDTQYF | TGTGCCAGCAGTTTATTTGGGAGACTAGCGGGAGGTACTAGCACAGATACGCAGTATTTT
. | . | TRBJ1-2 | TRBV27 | CASSLFPGEYGYTF | TGTGCCAGCAGTTTATTTCCTGGGGAGTATGGCTACACCTTC
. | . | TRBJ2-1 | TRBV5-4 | CASSVVGSYNEQFF | TGTGCCAGCAGCGTTGTGGGGTCCTACAATGAGCAGTTCTTC
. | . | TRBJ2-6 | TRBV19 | CARTGPGANVLTF | TGTGCCAGGACAGGTCCTGGGGCCAACGTCCTGACTTTC
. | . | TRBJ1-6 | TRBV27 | CASSFVDNSPLHF | TGTGCCAGCAGCTTTGTCGATAATTCACCCCTCCACTTT
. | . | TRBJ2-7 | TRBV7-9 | CASSLEVGEQYF | TGTGCCAGCAGCTTAGAAGTAGGCGAGCAGTACTTC
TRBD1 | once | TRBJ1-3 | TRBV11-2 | CASSTRQGELGNTIYF | TGTGCCAGCAGCACGAGACAGGGAGAGCTTGGAAACACCATATATTTT
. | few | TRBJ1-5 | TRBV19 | CASSIVGSNQPQHF | TGTGCCAGTAGTATAGTGGGGAGCAATCAGCCCCAGCATTTT
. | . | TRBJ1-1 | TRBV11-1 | CASIPPGQTNTEAFF | TGTGCCAGCATCCCCCCCGGGCAGACTAACACTGAAGCTTTCTTT
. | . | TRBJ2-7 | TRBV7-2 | CASSLDSVSYEQYF | TGTGCCAGCAGCCTGGACAGTGTCTCCTACGAGCAGTACTTC
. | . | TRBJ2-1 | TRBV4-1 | CASSLLTLGTYNEQFF | TGCGCCAGCAGCCTCTTAACGCTGGGGACATACAATGAGCAGTTCTTC
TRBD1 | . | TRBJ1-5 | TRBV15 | CATSPLGTGLYSNQPQHF | TGTGCCACCAGCCCCTTGGGGACAGGGCTCTATAGCAATCAGCCCCAGCATTTT
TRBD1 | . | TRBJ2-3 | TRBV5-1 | CASSLAGWIQGATDTQYF | TGCGCCAGCAGCTTGGCCGGGTGGATCCAGGGGGCCACAGATACGCAGTATTTT
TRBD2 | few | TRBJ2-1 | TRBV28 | CASSLGGPGLAAYNEQFF | TGTGCCAGCAGTTTGGGTGGGCCGGGACTAGCGGCCTACAATGAGCAGTTCTTC
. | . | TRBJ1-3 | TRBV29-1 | CSVVPNSGNTIYF | TGCAGCGTTGTCCCGAACTCTGGAAACACCATATATTTT
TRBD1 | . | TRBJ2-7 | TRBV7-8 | CASSLGITGGVQYF | TGTGCCAGCAGCTTAGGGATCACAGGGGGCGTGCAGTACTTC
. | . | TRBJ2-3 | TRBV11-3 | CASSSYTPWEAGSTDTQYF | TGTGCCAGCAGCTCCTACACCCCCTGGGAGGCAGGAAGCACAGATACGCAGTATTTT
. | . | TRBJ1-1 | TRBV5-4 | CASSWGSQWITEAFF | TGTGCCAGCAGCTGGGGGTCCCAATGGATCACTGAAGCTTTCTTT